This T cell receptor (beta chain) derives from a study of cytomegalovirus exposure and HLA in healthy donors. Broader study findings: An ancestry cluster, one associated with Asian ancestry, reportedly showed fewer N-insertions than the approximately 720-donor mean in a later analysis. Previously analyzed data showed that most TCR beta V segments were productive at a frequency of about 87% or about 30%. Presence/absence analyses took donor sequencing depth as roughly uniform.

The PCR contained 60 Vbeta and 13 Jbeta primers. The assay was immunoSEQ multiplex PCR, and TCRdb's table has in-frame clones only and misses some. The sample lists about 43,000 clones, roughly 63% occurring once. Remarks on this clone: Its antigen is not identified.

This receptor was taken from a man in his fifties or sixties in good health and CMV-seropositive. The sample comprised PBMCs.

CDR3 nucleotides: TGTGCCAGCAGCCAAGGGGTCACAGGTGGCGGCTACACCTTC. Its translation: CASSQGVTGGGYTF. This sequence joins TRBV4-2 and TRBJ1-2, with a possible D match to TRBD1 (5 bases). The germline V gene has CDR1 LGHNA and CDR2 YNFKEQ. There are 14 residues in the CDR3. V lost 1 base and J lost 8, with 14 bases in between.